Sequencing of this TCR beta chain was carried out in a study of OX40 agonist ivuxolimab in advanced cancers. Regarding the complete study: The costimulatory receptor OX40 (CD134) was targeted by ivuxolimab, a fully human IgG2 agonistic monoclonal antibody. Patients were allowed to have had prior anti-PD-1, anti-PD-L1 or anti-CTLA-4 therapy, and approximately 43% of the dose-escalation patients had previously received checkpoint inhibitors. The purpose of peripheral TCRbeta sequencing was to test whether ivuxolimab changed TCR sequence diversity and led to clonal T-cell expansion. Intravenous ivuxolimab was administered to patients every 2 weeks at six dose levels: 0.01, 0.1, 0.3, 1.5, 3 and 10 mg/kg. A male proportion of 82.7% and a mean age of approximately 58 years, ranging from 23 to 79, were recorded for the dose-escalation cohort. Three dose-escalation patients achieved partial responses, one with hepatocellular carcinoma and two with cutaneous melanoma. Among the approximately 54 dose-escalation patients, around 20 had hepatocellular carcinoma, about 15 melanoma, 9 renal cell carcinoma and 9 head and neck cancer. The paper describes the monotherapy dose-escalation part (N of about 57 patients) of the phase I trial of ivuxolimab. What the work shows at the level of the full study, not this receptor alone: Low levels of normalized T-cell clonal expansion were also shown by some nonresponding patients. In partial responders in the 0.1-3.0 mg/kg groups, normalized peripheral clonal expansion was found to be among the lowest, especially among CD8+ T cells. Which antigens the clonally expanded peripheral T cells were specific for was not determined. At doses from 0.1 to 3.0 mg/kg, clonal expansion was seen in both CD4+ and CD8+ blood T cells between baseline and week 6. After ivuxolimab, expanded clones were on average more numerous among CD8+ T cells than among CD4+ T cells.

Genomic DNA was isolated from the sorted cells so that the TCRbeta CDR3 region could be sequenced. TCRbeta CDR3 regions were sequenced using the immunoSEQ Assay. TCRdb re-hosts the immuneACCESS table, in-frame sequences only. Its copies lack some clones; in the studies checked, an unresolved V gene accounts for under half of them, and the cause for the rest is not known. Across this sample there are more than 55,000 clones, with roughly 90% seen only once. Roughly 8.2% of the sample is taken by the ten largest. Only one count was recorded for this clone. Its specific antigen is unknown. Base qualities were left out, and no much larger clone turns up one base away. Patients with a history of autoimmune disease or receiving systemic immunosuppression were excluded from the trial. Peripheral blood for TCR sequencing was collected from all dose cohorts at baseline, on cycle 4 day 1, and on cycle 7 day 1. Samples were obtained from an open-label, multicenter, first-in-human phase I dose-escalation trial of ivuxolimab. Adults with locally advanced or metastatic head and neck squamous cell, hepatocellular, melanoma or renal cell carcinoma were enrolled in the trial. Before TCR sequencing, CD4+ T cells and CD8+ T cells were sorted from peripheral blood as separate populations.

V loses 2 bases at its end and J loses 6 bases; junction bases beyond the gene matches: 14. CDR1 SGHTA and CDR2 FQGTGA were looked up in the germline V gene. Including the terminal cysteine and phenylalanine, the CDR3 comprises 18 residues. Only the CDR3 portion is preserved as DNA: 54 bases, with reading frame beginning at the first base. The source was CD4+ or CD8+ T cells sorted from blood, collected in a trial of the OX40 agonist ivuxolimab. This clonotype was obtained from an adult with an advanced solid tumor such as melanoma, head and neck, liver or kidney cancer. This chain is built from TRBV7-3 and TRBJ2-2, and TRBD1 aligns with 8 junction nucleotides. CDR3 loop: CASSLEEAGQGGSGELFF. The DNA is TGTGCCAGCAGCTTAGAAGAGGCAGGACAGGGTGGTTCCGGGGAGCTGTTTTTT.